Presented here are 7 T cell receptor beta chains from one specimen sequenced in a study of T cells after posttransplantation cyclophosphamide. Assay used: immunoSEQ multiplex PCR; TCRdb lists only in-frame clones, some missing. This repertoire holds about 38,000 clones, and none appear only once. Sequencing was done on a sample of PBMCs. All receptors come from a man in his fifties in good health, CMV-negative, and a related stem cell transplant donor.

This clone came up a few times. The CDR3 bases are TGCGCCAGCAGCTTTTCGGGGGGCCGAAACTCCTACGAGCAGTACTTC. It codes for CASSFSGGRNSYEQYF. The chain links TRBV5-1 to TRBJ2-5; possibly TRBD2 for D (7 bases). Judging by the DNA end, TRBJ2-7 fits better; the J call may be wrong. Germline CDR1 and CDR2: SGHRS and YFSETQ. The CDR3 extends over 16 amino acids.

The sample holds many counts of this clone. The chain is built from TRBV10-2 and TRBJ1-1; possibly TRBD1 for D (6 bases). Germline CDR1 is WSHSY and CDR2 is SAAADI. Trimming removed 6 bases from V and 5 bases from J, with 10 bases in between. The CDR3 extends over 12 amino acids. CDR3 in amino acids: CASRQGVTEAFF. In nucleotides, the CDR3 is TGCGCCAGCAGACAGGGTGTTACTGAAGCTTTCTTT.

This clone was seen repeatedly, ten times or more. The chain joins TRBV7-7 to TRBJ2-5; D ambiguous. Trimming shortened V by 5 bases and J by 1 base, and 11 bases separated the two germline ends. There are 14 residues in the CDR3. The V gene's germline CDR1 is SSHAT and CDR2 FNYEAQ (reference sequence). In nucleotides, the CDR3 is TGTGCCAGCAGCCCTGCGGCGTCCCAAGAGACCCAGTACTTC. The encoded protein is CASSPAASQETQYF.

This clone was observed at least ten times. The CDR3 DNA reads TGCGCCAGCAGCTTGTCACAGCCGATGAACACTGAAGCTTTCTTT. It specifies CASSLSQPMNTEAFF. The rearrangement links TRBV5-1 to TRBJ1-1; D is unclear. The V gene's germline CDR1 is SGHRS and CDR2 YFSETQ. The CDR3 spans 15 residues. V was cut by 1 base and J by 0 bases, with 10 bases left in between.

The table lists this clone with many counts. The rearrangement joins TRBV7-2 to TRBJ2-7, with D possibly TRBD1 on 5 matching bases. V shed 5 bases and J shed 3 bases, with 17 bases lying between them. CDR3 size: 15 residues. Germline assignment: CDR1 SGHTA and CDR2 FQGNSA. CDR3 DNA: TGTGCCAGCAGCCAGAACAGACAGAATTACTACGAGCAGTACTTC. Protein sequence: CASSQNRQNYYEQYF.

In its sample, this clone was seen many times. The chain uses TRBV5-1 and TRBJ2-7, with D possibly TRBD1 on 6 matching bases. V was pared by 1 base and J by 5 bases, with 10 bases between. Germline V gene lookup returns CDR1 SGHRS and CDR2 YFSETQ. The CDR3 spans 13 residues. CDR3 DNA sequence: TGCGCCAGCAGCTTGTCAGGGGTCAACGAGCAGTACTTC. Translating gives CASSLSGVNEQYF. Full variable domain (missing parts from reference TRBV5-1 and TRBJ2-7): KAGVTQTPRYLIKTRGQQVTLSCSPISGHRSVSWYQQTPGQGLQFLFEYFSETQRNKGNFPGRFSGRQFSNSRSEMNVSTLELGDSALYLCASSLSGVNEQYFGPGTRLTVT.

This clone appeared many times. The rearrangement links TRBV10-3 to TRBJ2-3, with a weak D call TRBD2 (5 bases). The ends were cut back, 7 bases at V and 5 bases at J, with 16 bases in the middle. The germline CDR1 and CDR2 sequences are ENHRY and SYGVKD. CDR3 length: 14 amino acids. DNA of the CDR3: TGTGCCATCAAGGCAGGCAATCGGGAAGATACGCAGTATTTT. Amino acid sequence: CAIKAGNREDTQYF.